This T cell receptor (beta chain) was observed in a study of human T cells and chemical hapten exposure. Noted time point: patch test 3, about 24 weeks after DPC sensitization. Regarding treatment: therapeutic diphenylcyclopropenone sensitization with weekly scalp DPC. Prior to application of each patch test, blood was drawn. The table lists this clonotype with a few counts. In TCRdb, the RACE reads were re-called with MiXCR into one record per CDR3 protein. In the table there are more than 80,000 distinct CDR3 sequences, 11% of which are singletons. The CDR3 totals 12 residues. The sample consisted of whole blood, taken in connection with sensitization to the hapten diphenylcyclopropenone (DPC). This TCR was sampled from a woman between 45 and 65 years old with alopecia areata. Some clones in this sample may be carry-over from other donors' samples. The rearrangement links TRBV21-1 to TRBJ2-5; whether TRBD2, the table's D call, matches the DNA was not checked. TRBV21-1 is assigned pseudogene status. The CDR3 DNA reads TGTGCCAGCAACCCTCGAGTCGAGACCCAGTACTTC. It specifies CASNPRVETQYF.